The present T cell receptor (beta chain) was sequenced within a study of T cells in Graves' hyperthyroidism and ophthalmopathy. Study-wide context: Before any treatment, at initial diagnosis, peripheral blood was collected.

From RNA transcripts, TCR beta CDR3 regions were amplified. When the TCR CDR3 underwent first-round RT-PCR, the HTBI primer set was used. Each CDR3 protein is one row after TCRdb ran MiXCR on the multiplex PCR reads. The sample has some 600,000 distinct CDR3 sequences; approximately 15% are singletons. Thyroid ultrasound and orbital computed tomography, with clinical symptoms and serum thyroxine and TRAb, informed diagnoses. At first hyperthyroidism diagnosis, before any ophthalmopathy symptoms, the blood sample was collected. The sample holds many counts of this clonotype. Its target is unknown. Study results and caveats: A model of 13 V-J features distinguished ophthalmopathy from stable hyperthyroidism.

The V gene end was trimmed by 6 bases and the J gene end by 3 bases; junction bases not matched to a gene: 3. Germline V gives CDR1 MDHEN, CDR2 SYDVKM. The CDR3 length is 15 residues. Sequenced: blood. The chain combines TRBV28 with TRBJ2-1; 12 bases are shared with TRBD1. This receptor was taken from a woman in her 30s with Graves' hyperthyroidism that later progressed to Graves' ophthalmopathy. The DNA of the CDR3 is TGTGCCAGCAGGGGGACAGGGGGCATCTACAATGAGCAGTTCTTC. Translation: CASRGTGGIYNEQFF.